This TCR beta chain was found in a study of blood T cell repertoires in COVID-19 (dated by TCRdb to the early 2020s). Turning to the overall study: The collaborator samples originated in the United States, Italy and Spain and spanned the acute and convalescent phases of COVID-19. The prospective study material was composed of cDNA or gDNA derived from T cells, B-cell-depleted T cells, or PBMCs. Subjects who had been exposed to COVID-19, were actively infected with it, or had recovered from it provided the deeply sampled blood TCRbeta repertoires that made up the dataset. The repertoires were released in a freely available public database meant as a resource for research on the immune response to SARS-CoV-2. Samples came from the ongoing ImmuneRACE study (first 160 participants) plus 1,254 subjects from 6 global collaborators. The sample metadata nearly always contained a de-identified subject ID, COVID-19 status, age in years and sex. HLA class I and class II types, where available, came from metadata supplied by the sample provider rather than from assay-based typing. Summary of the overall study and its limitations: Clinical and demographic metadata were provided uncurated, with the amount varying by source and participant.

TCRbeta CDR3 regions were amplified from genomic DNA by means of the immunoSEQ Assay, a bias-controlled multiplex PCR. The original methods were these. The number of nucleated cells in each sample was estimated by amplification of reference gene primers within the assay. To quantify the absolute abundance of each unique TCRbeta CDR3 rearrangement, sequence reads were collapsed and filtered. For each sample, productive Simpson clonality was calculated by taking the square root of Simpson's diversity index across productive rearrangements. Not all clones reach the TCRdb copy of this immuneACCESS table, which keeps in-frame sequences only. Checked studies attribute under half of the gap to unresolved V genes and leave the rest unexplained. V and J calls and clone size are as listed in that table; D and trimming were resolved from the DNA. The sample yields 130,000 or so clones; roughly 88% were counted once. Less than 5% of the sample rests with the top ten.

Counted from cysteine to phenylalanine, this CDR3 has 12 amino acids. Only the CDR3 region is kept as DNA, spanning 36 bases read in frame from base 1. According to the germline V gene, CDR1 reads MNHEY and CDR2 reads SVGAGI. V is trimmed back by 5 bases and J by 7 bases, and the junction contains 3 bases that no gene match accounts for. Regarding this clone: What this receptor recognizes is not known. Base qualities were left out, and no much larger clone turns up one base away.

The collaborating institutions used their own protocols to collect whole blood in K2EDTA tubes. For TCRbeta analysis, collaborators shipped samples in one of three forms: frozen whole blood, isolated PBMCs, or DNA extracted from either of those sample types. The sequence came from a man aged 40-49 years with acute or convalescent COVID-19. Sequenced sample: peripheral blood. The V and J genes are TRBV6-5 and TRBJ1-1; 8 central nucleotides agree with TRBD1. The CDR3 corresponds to CASSIQGGEAFF. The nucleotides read TGTGCCAGCAGTATACAGGGGGGTGAAGCTTTCTTT.